These 23 T cell receptor beta chains were sequenced from one sample in a study of cytomegalovirus exposure and HLA in healthy donors. The PCR made use of 60 Vbeta and 13 Jbeta primers. The method was immunoSEQ multiplex PCR; TCRdb's version includes in-frame clones alone and lacks a portion of them. The data show 100,000 or so clones, with 55% to 75% seen just once and less than 4.5% held by the top ten. Sequenced material: PBMCs. These receptor sequences come from a man in his thirties or forties in good health and CMV-seropositive.

CDR3 coding DNA: TGTGCCAGCAGTTCTCCTAGCGGGGGGGCCTATGAGCAGTTCTTC. Its protein is CASSSPSGGAYEQFF. The chain links TRBV6-5 to TRBJ2-1, with 12 bases lining up with TRBD2. Trimming took 4 bases from V and 8 from J; bases not matched to a gene: 6. This CDR3 spans 15 amino acids. From germline, CDR1 is MNHEY and CDR2 SVGAGI.

This sequence joins TRBV10-3 and TRBJ1-3; D possibly corresponds to TRBD1 (5 bases). Trimming took off 2 bases at V and 2 bases at J, with 7 bases between the two ends. Germline V CDR1 and CDR2: ENHRY, SYGVKD. The CDR3 sequence is 14 residues long. CDR3 sequence (DNA): TGTGCCATCAGTGAGCCCAGGGCTGGAAACACCATATATTTT. Protein: CAISEPRAGNTIYF.

This clone occurred a few times. The J gene is TRBJ2-1, the V gene TRBV10-3, with TRBD1 matching over 8 bases. The CDR3 has 15 residues. The J segment lost 5 bases and the V segment lost 6 bases, leaving 9 bases of the junction unmatched. Germline CDR1 reads ENHRY; CDR2 reads SYGVKD. The CDR3 bases are TGTGCCATCAGCTCCGGGACAGGTAATCACAATGAGCAGTTCTTC. The encoded protein is CAISSGTGNHNEQFF.

J is TRBJ2-5 and V is TRBV6-4; TRBD2 agrees at 7 bases. Near its end, the DNA agrees better with TRBJ2-7, so the J call may be wrong. CDR1 is MRHNA, CDR2 SNTAGT, per germline. CDR3 length equals 14 residues. The CDR3 region is CASSVERGSYEQYF. In nucleotides, the CDR3 is TGTGCCAGCAGTGTGGAGCGGGGATCCTACGAGCAGTACTTC.

The chain couples TRBV2 to TRBJ1-2, with D unresolved. The CDR3 contains 16 residues. Germline V gene sequence: CDR1 SNHLY, CDR2 FYNNEI. V dropped 5 bases and J dropped 0 bases, with 16 bases sitting between them. This chain's CDR3 is CASSLVIVQANYGYTF. The CDR3 DNA follows: TGTGCCAGCAGTTTGGTGATAGTGCAAGCTAACTATGGCTACACCTTC.

V is TRBV6-5 and J is TRBJ1-1; the match to TRBD1 covers 11 bases. Germline-derived CDR1 and CDR2 are MNHEY and SVGAGI. The CDR3 is 12 amino acids. V dropped 5 bases and J dropped 10; count of bases not matched to a gene: 3. The CDR3 region has the DNA TGTGCCAGCAGTAGGACAGGGGGCGGAGCTTTCTTT. This codes for CASSRTGGGAFF.

The chain joins TRBV18 to TRBJ2-7; D is unclear. The CDR3 is 11 residues long. V lost 5 bases, J lost 6 bases, and 8 bases lay in between. CDR1 KGHSH and CDR2 LQKENI come from the germline V gene. The CDR3 loop is CASSASLEQYF. The CDR3 coding sequence is TGTGCCAGCTCAGCTAGTCTCGAGCAGTACTTC.

This chain joins TRBV13 and TRBJ1-2; D may be TRBD1 (5 bases). CDR1 is PRHDT, CDR2 FYEKMQ, per germline (reference sequence). Trimming took 7 bases from V and 4 from J, leaving 16 bases between them. The length of the CDR3 is 14 residues. The CDR3 DNA follows: TGTGCCAGCAAAGCTGGGGGGGAGTTCTATGGCTACACCTTC. Translation gives CASKAGGEFYGYTF.

The chain has TRBV2 and TRBJ1-3; TRBD1 aligns across 7 bases. Trimming took 10 bases from V and 6 from J; bases not matched to a gene: 9. This CDR3 comprises 13 residues. Looked up from germline, CDR1 is SNHLY and CDR2 is FYNNEI. In nucleotides, the CDR3 is TGTGCCACCTCGACAGGGAGGTTAAACACCATATATTTT. It is translated as CATSTGRLNTIYF.

V usage is TRBV2 and J usage is TRBJ2-2; tentatively, D is TRBD1 (6 bases). Trimming took 4 bases from V and 0 from J, leaving 6 bases between them. Looked up from germline, CDR1 is SNHLY and CDR2 is FYNNEI. This CDR3 is 14 amino acids long. CDR3 bases: TGTGCCAGCAGTGGGACAGCGAACACCGGGGAGCTGTTTTTT. It encodes CASSGTANTGELFF. The whole variable domain, remainder taken from reference TRBV2 and TRBJ2-2, is EPEVTQTPSHQVTQMGQEVILRCVPISNHLYFYWYRQILGQKVEFLVSFYNNEISEKSEIFDDQFSVERPDGSNFTLKIRSTKLEDSAMYFCASSGTANTGELFFGEGSRLTVL.

The V gene is TRBV29-1, the J gene TRBJ2-3; D gene uncertain. The CDR3 loop spans 13 amino acids. The V and J ends lost 5 bases and 0 bases respectively, with 9 bases between them. The germline V gene has CDR1 SQVTM and CDR2 ANQGSEA. The CDR3 nucleotides read TGCAGCGTTACTACGGCTAGCACAGATACGCAGTATTTT. Protein product: CSVTTASTDTQYF.

The chain has TRBV7-6 and TRBJ1-6; TRBD1 might be the D (6 bases). The germline gives CDR1 SGHVS, CDR2 FNYEAQ. This CDR3 is built from 14 residues. V gave up 5 bases and J gave up 9 bases, with 14 bases separating them. CDR3 in amino acids: CASSATGSASPLHF. The DNA of the CDR3 is TGTGCCAGCAGCGCAACAGGGTCTGCTTCACCCCTCCACTTT.

The chain has TRBV28 and TRBJ1-5; D might be TRBD1 (6 bases). There are 12 residues in the CDR3. Germline-derived CDR1 and CDR2 are MDHEN and SYDVKM. Trimming left V 2 bases short and J 14 bases short, with 13 bases between. CDR3 protein: CASSLPGQLEHF. The CDR3 DNA is TGTGCCAGCAGTTTACCTGGACAGTTGGAGCATTTT.

This chain links TRBV10-3 with TRBJ1-6; weak D call: TRBD1 (5 bases). The CDR3 covers 15 residues. V lost 2 bases and J 7 bases, leaving 12 bases between the germline ends. CDR1 and CDR2 from the germline V gene are ENHRY and SYGVKD. The CDR3 here is CAISEDSIFNSPLHF. The CDR3 region has the DNA TGTGCCATCAGTGAGGACAGCATATTCAATTCACCCCTCCACTTT.

V usage is TRBV18 and J usage is TRBJ1-6, with TRBD1 matching 10 bases. The CDR3 covers 16 residues. Per germline, CDR1 KGHSH and CDR2 LQKENI. V dropped 5 bases and J dropped 10; count of bases not matched to a gene: 11. The CDR3: CASSRSGTGEGSPLHF. DNA of the CDR3: TGTGCCAGCTCAAGATCCGGGACAGGGGAGGGATCACCCCTCCACTTT.

This chain uses TRBV13 with TRBJ1-1; TRBD1 is a possible D gene (6 bases). Looked up from germline, CDR1 is PRHDT and CDR2 is FYEKMQ (reference sequence). V dropped 6 bases and J dropped 8 bases, with 13 bases sitting between them. The CDR3 is 12 residues long. CDR3 protein: CASSQGQGEAFF. In nucleotides, the CDR3 is TGTGCCAGCAGTCAGGGTCAGGGGGAAGCTTTCTTT.

The chain has TRBV5-1 and TRBJ2-3; a possible D gene is TRBD2 (5 bases). In germline, CDR1 is SGHRS, CDR2 YFSETQ. The CDR3 spans 15 residues. Deletions cut 2 bases from V and 1 base from J, with 11 bases between. The chain's CDR3 is CASSFSVLGTDTQYF. The CDR3, as DNA: TGCGCCAGCAGCTTTAGCGTGCTCGGCACAGATACGCAGTATTTT.

The table lists this clone with a few counts. The J gene is TRBJ2-3, the V gene TRBV11-3; 8 bases fit TRBD2. The ends lost 4 bases at V and 2 bases at J; junction bases unmatched: 5. The CDR3 length is 15 residues. Germline V gives CDR1 SGHNT, CDR2 YENEEA. CDR3 amino acids: CASSYNSGATDTQYF. The CDR3 nucleotides read TGTGCCAGCAGCTACAATAGCGGGGCCACAGATACGCAGTATTTT.

The chain links TRBV2 to TRBJ2-1; 9 bases agree with TRBD1. There are 14 residues in the CDR3. Germline-derived CDR1 and CDR2 are SNHLY and FYNNEI. V gave up 8 bases and J gave up 0 bases; unmatched junction bases: 2. CDR3 sequence reads: CASGTGSSYNEQFF. The DNA for the CDR3 is TGTGCCAGCGGGACAGGGAGCTCCTACAATGAGCAGTTCTTC.

V is TRBV7-8 and J is TRBJ1-5, with D hard to call. This CDR3 has 15 residues. The germline V gene encodes CDR1 SGHVS and CDR2 FQNEAQ. Trimming removed 1 base from V and 1 base from J, with 8 bases in between. CDR3 residues: CASSLGRISNQPQHF. Written as DNA, the CDR3 is TGTGCCAGCAGCTTAGGGCGGATCAGCAATCAGCCCCAGCATTTT. Together with reference TRBV7-8 and TRBJ1-5, the CDR3 gives the full variable domain: GAGVSQSPRYKVAKRGQDVALRCDPISGHVSLFWYQQALGQGPEFLTYFQNEAQLDKSGLPSDRFFAERPEGSVSTLKIQRTQQEDSAVYLCASSLGRISNQPQHFGDGTRLSIL.

The chain uses TRBV30 and TRBJ1-2, with a tentative D call TRBD1 (6 bases). Germline CDR1 is GTSNPN and CDR2 is SVGIG (reference sequence). This CDR3 spans 13 amino acids. V was clipped by 0 bases and J by 10 bases, with 15 bases between them. DNA for the CDR3: TGTGCCTGGAGTGTACACAGGGACCGATCCTACACCTTC. Its protein is CAWSVHRDRSYTF.

The V gene is TRBV6-1, the J gene TRBJ2-5; 10 bases agree with TRBD2. The CDR3 runs to 17 residues. V shed 2 bases, J shed 3 bases, and the junction held 9 bases outside the gene matches. Germline assignment: CDR1 MNHNS and CDR2 SASEGT. CDR3 bases: TGTGCCAGCAGTGAATCGCTTTGGACTAGCGGAGAAGAGACCCAGTACTTC. Its protein product is CASSESLWTSGEETQYF.

Only a few counts were recorded for this clone. The V gene is TRBV9, the J gene TRBJ1-4; tentatively, D is TRBD1 (6 bases). CDR3 size: 16 residues. Germline V gene lookup returns CDR1 SGDLS and CDR2 YYNGEE. Trimming cost V 3 bases and J 4 bases, with 16 bases left between them. The CDR3 DNA reads TGTGCCAGCAGCGCCGGATTGACAGGACTTAATGAAAAACTGTTTTTT. As protein: CASSAGLTGLNEKLFF.